The 9 T cell receptor beta chains given below trace back to one sample, sequenced in a study of blood T cell repertoires in COVID-19. Method: immunoSEQ multiplex PCR; TCRdb's copy keeps in-frame clones and lacks some. Of 84,000 or so clones detected, around 80% appear once; the ten largest clones hold 1% to 1.5%. Sequencing was performed on peripheral blood. These receptor sequences come from an elderly woman with acute or convalescent COVID-19.

The V call is TRBV7-8, the J call TRBJ1-1; D is perhaps TRBD1 (6 bases). Trimming took off 0 bases at V and 6 bases at J, with 8 bases between the two ends. CDR3 length: 13 residues. Germline V gives CDR1 SGHVS, CDR2 FQNEAQ. The CDR3 DNA reads as TGTGCCAGCAGCTTAGCAGGGGGGGCTGAAGCTTTCTTT. It codes for CASSLAGGAEAFF. Supplemented by reference TRBV7-8 and TRBJ1-1, the full variable domain reads GAGVSQSPRYKVAKRGQDVALRCDPISGHVSLFWYQQALGQGPEFLTYFQNEAQLDKSGLPSDRFFAERPEGSVSTLKIQRTQQEDSAVYLCASSLAGGAEAFFGQGTRLTVV.

This rearrangement joins TRBV5-4 to TRBJ1-1; 8 positions agree with TRBD1. Germline V gene sequence: CDR1 SGHNT, CDR2 YYREEE (reference sequence). The CDR3 loop spans 15 amino acids. Losses at the gene ends were 5 bases for V and 7 bases for J; bases not matched to a gene: 13. The CDR3 DNA follows: TGTGCCAGCAGTTCCGGGAGGCAGGGGGCGAATGAAGCTTTCTTT. Translated: CASSSGRQGANEAFF.

This clone came up a few times. The rearrangement uses TRBV7-3 and TRBJ2-2; 7 bases align to TRBD1. The CDR3 sequence is 15 residues long. V shed 2 bases and J 0 bases; nucleotides not matched to a gene: 0. In germline, CDR1 is SGHTA, CDR2 FQGTGA. This CDR3 reads CASSLDRANTGELFF. For the CDR3, the DNA is TGTGCCAGCAGCTTAGACAGGGCGAACACCGGGGAGCTGTTTTTT.

The CDR3 nucleotides are TGTGCCACCAGTGGTAATACGGGAGAGCAGTACTTC. Encoded protein: CATSGNTGEQYF. The chain recombines TRBV24-1 with TRBJ2-7; possible D gene TRBD2, 5 bases. The length of the CDR3 is 12 residues. Germline assignment: CDR1 KGHDR and CDR2 SFDVKD. V was trimmed by 5 bases and J by 7 bases, leaving 11 bases between them.

The gene calls are TRBV2 and TRBJ2-7; D not certain. The CDR3 runs to 11 residues. V shed 5 bases and J shed 2 bases, with 4 bases lying between them. Germline V gene lookup returns CDR1 SNHLY and CDR2 FYNNEI. In nucleotides, the CDR3 is TGTGCCAGCAGTCCCGCCTACGAGCAGTACTTC. Translation gives CASSPAYEQYF.

V and J are TRBV5-1 and TRBJ1-4; 7 positions agree with TRBD1. The CDR3 spans 14 residues. The V gene's germline CDR1 is SGHRS and CDR2 YFSETQ. The V segment lost 4 bases and the J segment 2 bases; nucleotides outside the gene matches: 2. CDR3 nucleotides: TGCGCCAGCAGCCTAGGGGGCACTAATGAAAAACTGTTTTTT. Translation: CASSLGGTNEKLFF.

The chain has TRBV4-1 and TRBJ2-1; D perhaps matches TRBD2 (5 bases). Germline loops: CDR1 MGHRA, CDR2 YSYEKL. V lost 0 bases and J 4 bases, leaving 16 bases between the germline ends. The CDR3 has 17 amino acids. The CDR3 spells CASSQEGSASRYNEQFF. DNA for the CDR3: TGCGCCAGCAGCCAAGAAGGCAGTGCTAGCCGATACAATGAGCAGTTCTTC.

V gene TRBV3-1 (or the pseudogene TRBV3-2) combines with J gene TRBJ2-1, with 11 bases matching TRBD1. This CDR3 is built from 15 residues. Unmatched junction bases numbered 6, after V lost 3 bases and J lost 8 bases. The germline V gene has CDR1 LGHDT and CDR2 YNNKEL (reference sequence). CDR3 in DNA: TGTGCCAGCAGCCAGGGACAGGGGGGGTTCTATGAGCAGTTCTTC. Translated, it gives CASSQGQGGFYEQFF.

This clone was seen just once. The chain links TRBV14 to TRBJ2-1; 10 nucleotides line up with TRBD2. Germline V gene lookup returns CDR1 SGHDN and CDR2 FVKESK. CDR3 size: 20 residues. After removal of 3 bases from V and 7 bases from J, the junction contained 21 bases not matched to a gene. CDR3 amino acids: CASSQLRGLADDMGGNEQFF. For the CDR3, the DNA is TGTGCCAGCAGCCAGTTAAGAGGACTAGCGGACGATATGGGAGGAAATGAGCAGTTCTTC.